The 22 T cell receptor beta chains given below trace back to one sample, sequenced in a study of T-cell memory formation after mild COVID-19. TCRdb processed the 5' RACE reads anew with MiXCR; each CDR3 protein has one entry. The data hold 150,000 to 200,000 distinct CDR3 sequences, with roughly 15% observed a single time. The sequenced sample consisted of PBMCs or a T cell subset sorted from them (not recorded which). The receptors here all came from an adult woman who had mild COVID-19 (a few samples of this study predate the infection). Cell type and time point are not known.

A few counts support this clonotype. The gene calls are TRBV2 and TRBJ2-4; no reliable D call. There are 17 residues in the CDR3. V was shortened by 3 bases and J by 6 bases, with 21 bases between the two germline ends. Germline V gene sequence: CDR1 SNHLY, CDR2 FYNNEI. The CDR3 sequence: CASSEAPGSVRGNIQYF. DNA for the CDR3: TGTGCCAGCAGTGAGGCCCCCGGGTCCGTCAGAGGAAACATTCAGTACTTC.

The chain employs TRBV10-3 and TRBJ2-1; D gene uncertain. This CDR3 has 12 amino acids. Trimming shortened V by 2 bases and J by 4 bases, and 3 bases separated the two germline ends. Germline loops: CDR1 ENHRY, CDR2 SYGVKD. The CDR3 sequence is CAISERYNEQFF. CDR3 nucleotide sequence: TGTGCCATCAGTGAGAGGTACAATGAGCAGTTCTTC.

This chain joins TRBV12-3 or TRBV12-4 and TRBJ1-2, with 7 positions matching TRBD1. CDR3 size: 17 residues. The ends lost 3 bases at V and 7 bases at J; junction bases unmatched: 17. This CDR3 is CASSFSGGRGIFSGYTF. The CDR3 coding sequence is TGTGCCAGCAGTTTCTCCGGGGGCAGGGGGATTTTTAGTGGCTACACCTTC.

J is TRBJ2-3 and V is TRBV6-5; 7 bases line up with TRBD1. The CDR3 extends over 15 amino acids. Trimming at V came to 5 bases and at J to 1 base, leaving 6 bases not matched to a gene. The germline gives CDR1 MNHEY, CDR2 SVGAGI. CDR3 nucleotides: TGTGCCAGCAGTGACCGGGACAGTCGCACAGATACGCAGTATTTT. It specifies CASSDRDSRTDTQYF.

The rearrangement links TRBV19 to TRBJ2-7; tentatively, D is TRBD2 (6 bases). This CDR3 comprises 15 residues. Between the trimmed V and J ends, which lost 3 bases and 6 bases, there was a span of 18 bases. CDR1 is LNHDA and CDR2 is SQIVND in the germline V gene (reference sequence). The CDR3 loop reads CASSMIMGGDAEQYF. The CDR3 DNA reads TGTGCCAGTAGTATGATTATGGGCGGGGACGCCGAGCAGTACTTC. Together with reference TRBV19 and TRBJ2-7, the CDR3 gives the full variable domain: DGGITQSPKYLFRKEGQNVTLSCEQNLNHDAMYWYRQDPGQGLRLIYYSQIVNDFQKGDIAEGYSVSREKKESFPLTVTSAQKNPTAFYLCASSMIMGGDAEQYFGPGTRLTVT.

This clonotype has just a few counts. V is TRBV3-1 and J is TRBJ2-1, with 11 bases lining up with TRBD2. Per germline, CDR1 LGHDT and CDR2 YNNKEL (reference sequence). Trimming at V came to 0 bases and at J to 5 bases, leaving 3 bases not matched to a gene. This CDR3 spans 16 amino acids. The CDR3 here is CASSQETSGNHNEQFF. The CDR3 bases are TGTGCCAGCAGCCAAGAGACTAGCGGGAATCACAATGAGCAGTTCTTC.

This clonotype was detected only a few times. The chain carries TRBV4-3 and TRBJ1-2, with TRBD1 matching over 7 bases. The junction had 5 bases not matched to a gene; V was cut back by 0 bases and J by 7 bases. Germline CDR1 and CDR2: LGHNA and YSLEER. This CDR3 is 14 amino acids long. CDR3 coding DNA: TGCGCCAGCAGCCAAGACAGGGGGGTGGGTGGCTACACCTTC. It is translated as CASSQDRGVGGYTF.

The V call is TRBV7-3, the J call TRBJ2-2; no firm D call. Per the germline V gene, CDR1 is SGHTA and CDR2 is FQGTGA. The germline V and J ends were trimmed by 2 bases and 10 bases, with 11 bases remaining between them. The CDR3 loop spans 13 amino acids. The CDR3 reads CASSLEVQQELFF. The CDR3 DNA sequence: TGTGCCAGCAGCTTAGAAGTCCAACAGGAGCTGTTTTTT.

This sequence joins TRBV7-2 and TRBJ2-1; 10 positions match TRBD2. This CDR3 is built from 19 residues. J gave up 1 base and V 5 bases, and 14 bases lay outside the gene matches. CDR1 and CDR2 from the germline V gene are SGHTA and FQGNSA. DNA of the CDR3: TGTGCCAGCAGCCAGCGATGGGTTACTAGCGGGATTTCCTACAATGAGCAGTTCTTC. This encodes CASSQRWVTSGISYNEQFF.

In this sample, this clonotype turned up many times. This chain uses TRBV12-3 or TRBV12-4 with TRBJ2-1; D might be TRBD2 (6 bases). The CDR3 is made up of 16 amino acids. V was trimmed by 5 bases and J by 0 bases, leaving 14 bases between them. CDR3 in DNA: TGTGCCAGCAGTAACATGCGGGATAGCTCCTACAATGAGCAGTTCTTC. This codes for CASSNMRDSSYNEQFF.

This clonotype was counted between two and nine times. The chain has TRBV20-1 and TRBJ2-5; 12 bases align to TRBD1. The CDR3 is made up of 14 amino acids. In germline, CDR1 is DFQATT, CDR2 SNEGSKA (reference sequence). V lost 5 bases and J lost 4; bases outside the gene matches: 5. The chain's CDR3 is CSAGDRGQGETQYF. For the CDR3, the DNA is TGCAGTGCTGGGGACAGGGGGCAGGGAGAGACCCAGTACTTC.

The rearrangement joins TRBV5-1 to TRBJ1-6; possibly TRBD1 for D (5 bases). CDR1 SGHRS and CDR2 YFSETQ come from the germline V gene. Trimming stripped 3 bases from V and 0 bases from J, with 19 bases between. The CDR3 covers 19 residues. The CDR3 region is CASSWDGSNMGSYNSPLHF. CDR3 nucleotide sequence: TGCGCCAGCAGCTGGGACGGCTCAAATATGGGCTCCTATAATTCACCCCTCCACTTT.

By share, this clonotype counts as medium-sized. CDR3 nucleotides: TGTGCCACCAGCAGAGATCGATTAGGCGGGGCCGCATTTGATACGCAGTATTTT. Translated, it gives CATSRDRLGGAAFDTQYF. This chain links TRBV15 with TRBJ2-3; D perhaps matches TRBD2 (6 bases). This CDR3 comprises 18 residues. The V end was cut by 0 bases, the J end by 6 bases, with 22 bases between. The V gene's germline CDR1 is LNHNV and CDR2 YYDKDF (reference sequence).

This clonotype turned up a few times. V usage is TRBV9 and J usage is TRBJ1-2; D is undetermined. Germline CDR1 reads SGDLS; CDR2 reads YYNGEE. With 2 bases removed from V and 8 bases from J, the gap between germline ends came to 16 bases. CDR3 size: 14 residues. CDR3 sequence (DNA): TGTGCCAGCAGCGTCAAGGCTGAGTCCGTAGGCTACACCTTC. Residues: CASSVKAESVGYTF. Supplemented by reference TRBV9 and TRBJ1-2, the full variable domain reads DSGVTQTPKHLITATGQRVTLRCSPRSGDLSVYWYQQSLDQGLQFLIQYYNGEERAKGNILERFSAQQFPDLHSELNLSSLELGDSALYFCASSVKAESVGYTFGSGTRLTVV.

The chain joins TRBV19 to TRBJ2-7; the D gene is possibly TRBD1 (6 bases). Germline V gene sequence: CDR1 LNHDA, CDR2 SQIVND (reference sequence). The CDR3 covers 14 residues. V lost 1 base to trimming and J lost 5 bases, with 12 bases between them. The CDR3 loop reads CASSIAAGVDEQYF. The CDR3 DNA reads TGTGCCAGTAGTATAGCGGCAGGGGTCGACGAGCAGTACTTC. The entire variable domain, with the rest obtained from reference TRBV19 and TRBJ2-7, is as follows: DGGITQSPKYLFRKEGQNVTLSCEQNLNHDAMYWYRQDPGQGLRLIYYSQIVNDFQKGDIAEGYSVSREKKESFPLTVTSAQKNPTAFYLCASSIAAGVDEQYFGPGTRLTVT.

V usage is TRBV4-3 and J usage is TRBJ2-1; D not resolved. This CDR3 has 15 amino acids. CDR1 LGHNA and CDR2 YSLEER come from the germline V gene. Trimming stripped 0 bases from V and 2 bases from J, with 8 bases between. The CDR3: CASSQDAAAYNEQFF. The DNA for the CDR3 is TGCGCCAGCAGCCAAGATGCGGCCGCCTACAATGAGCAGTTCTTC.

This clonotype was recorded many times. The J gene is TRBJ2-2, the V gene TRBV3-1; 12 bases are a match to TRBD1. CDR3 length equals 18 residues. The V gene's germline CDR1 is LGHDT and CDR2 YNNKEL (reference sequence). V was pared by 4 bases and J by 5 bases, with 11 bases of the junction left unmatched. The chain's CDR3 is CASSLLPGTGGRTGELFF. Here the CDR3 DNA reads TGTGCCAGCAGCCTCCTCCCCGGGACAGGGGGCCGAACCGGGGAGCTGTTTTTT.

The V and J genes are TRBV18 and TRBJ1-5, with D tentatively TRBD1 (6 bases). This CDR3 comprises 15 residues. Germline values: CDR1 KGHSH, CDR2 LQKENI. Between the trimmed V and J ends, which lost 6 bases and 0 bases, there was a span of 12 bases. CDR3 nucleotide sequence: TGTGCCAGCTCCCCAGGGGCACATAGCAATCAGCCCCAGCATTTT. Its protein product is CASSPGAHSNQPQHF.

This clonotype turned up a few times. The chain combines TRBV7-8 with TRBJ2-3; D unresolved. The CDR3 consists of 13 residues. Trimming cost V 5 bases and J 1 base, with 7 bases left between them. CDR1 SGHVS and CDR2 FQNEAQ come from the germline V gene. The DNA of the CDR3 is TGTGCCAGCAGCCAGACACGCACAGATACGCAGTATTTT. Translated, it gives CASSQTRTDTQYF. Full variable domain (remainder filled in from reference TRBV7-8 and TRBJ2-3): GAGVSQSPRYKVAKRGQDVALRCDPISGHVSLFWYQQALGQGPEFLTYFQNEAQLDKSGLPSDRFFAERPEGSVSTLKIQRTQQEDSAVYLCASSQTRTDTQYFGPGTRLTVL.

The chain links TRBV10-3 to TRBJ2-1; D possibly corresponds to TRBD2 (7 bases). Germline lookup yields CDR1 ENHRY and CDR2 SYGVKD. This CDR3 is 16 amino acids long. V lost 2 bases to trimming and J lost 10 bases, with 21 bases between them. The CDR3 nucleotides are TGTGCCATCAGTGAGGTCTGGGGGCGGGGGAACGGAGAGCAGTTCTTC. The encoded protein is CAISEVWGRGNGEQFF.

The genes are TRBV12-3 or TRBV12-4 and TRBJ2-5, with TRBD2 matching over 10 bases. Trimming cost V 6 bases and J 1 base; bases outside gene matches: 5. The CDR3 contains 15 residues. The CDR3 loop reads CASRQAGGLQETQYF. The CDR3 DNA reads TGTGCCAGCAGGCAAGCGGGGGGGCTCCAAGAGACCCAGTACTTC.

The chain recombines TRBV11-3 with TRBJ2-1; TRBD1 or TRBD2 may be the D gene (5 bases each). Germline loops: CDR1 SGHNT, CDR2 YENEEA. The CDR3 totals 17 residues. V shed 0 bases and J shed 0 bases, with 12 bases lying between them. CDR3 nucleotide sequence: TGTGCCAGCAGCTTAGACGGGGCATCGAGCTCCTACAATGAGCAGTTCTTC. It encodes CASSLDGASSSYNEQFF.